This T cell receptor (beta chain) was obtained from a study of CD4 T cells in relation to SARS-CoV-2 and coronaviruses (dated by TCRdb to about 2021). For the study in its entirety: Patient-derived lymphoblastoid cell lines were used to map the HLA restriction of shared crossreactive spike epitopes. Memory CD4+ T cell crossreactivity between SARS-CoV-2 and common cold coronavirus spike proteins was assessed at the TCR clonotype level in the study. Expansion assays from other donors in the study were sequenced with a different, Illumina-based TCR-beta assay. The Adaptive Biotechnologies TCR-sequencing kit was used for samples from a few pre-COVID donors and for the naive versus memory experiments, whereas the other data were Illumina-based.

Deep-resolution immunoSEQ TCR-beta sequencing was performed on DNA from uncultured naive and memory CD4+ T cells. From the authors' description of their analysis: During preprocessing, nonproductive sequences were removed, along with CDR3s that did not begin with C, did not end with F or W, or were shorter than 7 amino acids. Cultured and uncultured naive and memory CD4+ repertoires were searched for CDR3s previously identified as spike- and CEF-reactive. CDR3 homology was measured as pairwise Levenshtein distance, computed with the stringdist R package after trimming three terminal residues from each end. TCRdb limited this immuneACCESS table to in-frame rearrangements with V and J called. A share of clones is missing; checked studies link under half to unresolved V genes, and the rest is unexplained. The D gene and trimming were derived from the DNA, and the V and J assignments and clone size from that table. The sample yields 60,000 or so clones; approximately 94% were counted once. Clones ranked in the top ten supply approximately 0.15% of the sample.

The research as a whole found: Compared with monoreactive clones, crossreactive clones had significantly weaker SARS-CoV-2-driven expansion, a result consistent with antigenic imprinting. No donor contributed both pre-pandemic and post-infection samples, which limited tracing the source of pre-existing responses. Because the crossreactivity analysis focused on spike protein, crossreactivity against other viral proteins was not assessed. Small numbers of patients and of tested TCRs limited the study. Naive versus memory sequencing indicated the assay detects memory recall responses rather than primary responses primed during culture. In roughly two thirds of donors, memory CD4+ clonotypes turned up that crossrecognized SARS-CoV-2 and at least one common cold coronavirus spike.

CD4+ T cells from unexposed donors were collected before the COVID-19 pandemic (2011-2018). Naive and memory CD4+ T cells were separated from cryopreserved PBMCs through CD4 enrichment, which was followed by EasySep naive CD4+ T cell enrichment. Leukapheresis product for the unexposed donors was purchased commercially. Ficoll-Paque PLUS gradient centrifugation was used to isolate PBMCs from either whole blood or leukapheresis product. PBMCs were either used fresh in the expansion assay or cryopreserved at -140 degrees C. The QIAamp Micro DNA Kit was used to extract genomic DNA from the CD4+ T cells. CDR1 and CDR2 (MNHEY, SMNVEV) derive from the germline V gene (reference sequence). Compared with germline, V lacks 5 bases and J lacks 0 bases; bases without a gene match: 8. From the cysteine through the phenylalanine, the CDR3 covers 16 amino acids. The read is trimmed to its CDR3 DNA, 48 bases read in frame from base 1.

With respect to this clone: The antigen this receptor binds is unknown. No much larger clone is present one base from it, and per-base qualities are unavailable.

The chain joins TRBV27 to TRBJ2-7; 9 nucleotides in the junction match TRBD1. The specimen sequenced was naive CD4+ T cells from PBMCs. The cell subset or site label, as the study defines it: naive CD4+ T cells isolated by negative enrichment. The clonotype was recovered from a human donor in good health. The CDR3 reads as follows: CASSPTGGFSSYEQYF. The DNA is TGTGCCAGCAGTCCCACAGGGGGCTTCAGCTCCTACGAGCAGTACTTC.